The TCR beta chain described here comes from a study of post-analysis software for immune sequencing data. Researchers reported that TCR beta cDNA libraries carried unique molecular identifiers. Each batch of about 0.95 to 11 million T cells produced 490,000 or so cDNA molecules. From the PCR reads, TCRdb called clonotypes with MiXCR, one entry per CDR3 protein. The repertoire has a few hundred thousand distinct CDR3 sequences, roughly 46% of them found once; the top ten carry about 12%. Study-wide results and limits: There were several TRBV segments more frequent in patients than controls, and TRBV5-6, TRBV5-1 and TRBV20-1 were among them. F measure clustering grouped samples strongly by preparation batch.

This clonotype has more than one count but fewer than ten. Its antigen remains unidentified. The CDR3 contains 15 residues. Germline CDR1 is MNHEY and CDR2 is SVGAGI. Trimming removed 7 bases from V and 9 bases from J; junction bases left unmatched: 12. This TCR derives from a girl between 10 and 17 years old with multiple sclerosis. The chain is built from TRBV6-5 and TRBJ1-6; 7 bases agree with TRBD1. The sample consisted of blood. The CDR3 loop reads CASTSPAGGASPLHF. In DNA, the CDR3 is TGTGCCAGCACCTCCCCCGCAGGGGGGGCTTCACCCCTCCACTTT.